This record covers a single T cell receptor beta chain. Trimming at V came to 0 bases and at J to 1 base, leaving 7 bases not matched to a gene. The CDR3 length is 17 residues. Germline V CDR1 and CDR2: SGDLS, YYNGEE. Here immunoSEQ multiplex PCR was the method, and the copy in TCRdb shows in-frame clones only, minus some. The table shows some 78,000 clones, with about nine tenths occurring only once. This record belongs to a study of blood T cell repertoires in COVID-19. The sequence was collected from a man in his 70s with active or convalescent COVID-19. The specimen sequenced was peripheral blood. The chain links TRBV9 to TRBJ1-1, with 9 bases identical to TRBD1. This CDR3 reads CASSVVPGTGSNTEAFF. CDR3 bases: TGTGCCAGCAGCGTAGTTCCCGGGACAGGGTCGAACACTGAAGCTTTCTTT.